This T cell receptor beta chain was documented in a study of early stage breast cancer tumors. This CDR3 has 11 residues. Trimming shortened V by 0 bases and J by 9 bases, and 3 bases separated the two germline ends. Per germline, CDR1 MGHRA and CDR2 YSYEKL. This table comes from immunoSEQ multiplex PCR, and its TCRdb copy is limited to in-frame clones, with some not included. Among about 5,500 clones listed, under 70% were seen once. The receptor was isolated from a person in their sixties with breast cancer. The sample comprised normal breast tissue next to the tumor. V usage is TRBV4-1 and J usage is TRBJ2-1; D gene ambiguous. DNA for the CDR3: TGCGCCAGCAGCCAAGATAGTGAGCAGTTCTTC. Its translation: CASSQDSEQFF.